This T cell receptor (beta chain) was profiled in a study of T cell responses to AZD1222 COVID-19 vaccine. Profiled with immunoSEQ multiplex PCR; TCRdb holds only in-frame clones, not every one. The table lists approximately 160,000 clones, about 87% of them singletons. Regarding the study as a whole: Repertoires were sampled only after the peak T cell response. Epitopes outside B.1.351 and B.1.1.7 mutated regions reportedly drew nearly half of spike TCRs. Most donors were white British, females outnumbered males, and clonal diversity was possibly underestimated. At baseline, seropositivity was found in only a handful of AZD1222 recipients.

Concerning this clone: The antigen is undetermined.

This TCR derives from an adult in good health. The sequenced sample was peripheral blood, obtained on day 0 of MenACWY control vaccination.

The CDR3 bases are TGTGCCAGCAGCTTAGATCGGAGGGTCGCCAACTCTGGAAACACCATATATTTT. It is translated as CASSLDRRVANSGNTIYF. V gene TRBV11-2 combines with J gene TRBJ1-3; D uncertain. CDR3 length equals 18 residues. V was clipped by 0 bases and J by 0 bases, with 15 bases between them. The germline V gene has CDR1 SGHAT and CDR2 FQNNGV.